The rows below give T cell receptor beta chains drawn from one sample of a study of T cells in localized non-small cell lung cancer. The data were produced by immunoSEQ multiplex PCR, yet TCRdb's version contains in-frame clones alone and is incomplete. The sample lists under 2,500 clones; 20% were seen once. The source material was lung tumor tissue, sampled before any cancer treatment. Every receptor here comes from a male donor at least 60 years old with stage I lung adenocarcinoma. The CDR3 runs from the conserved cysteine through the conserved F or W. Each record gives: D gene, CDR3 length, J gene, V gene, clone size, CDR3 protein, CDR3 DNA. A D gene is named only where the DNA matches it firmly. Size is stated for part of the rows, as once, few or many counts, or as a class when the clone is expanded.

d_gene: .
len: 13
j_gene: TRBJ2-5
v_gene: TRBV29-1
abundance: .
CDR3aa: CSVEGLLEETQYF
CDR3nt: TGCAGCGTTGAAGGGCTACTGGAAGAGACCCAGTACTTC

d_gene: TRBD2
len: 15
j_gene: TRBJ2-1
v_gene: TRBV6-8
abundance: medium-sized
CDR3aa: CASSDGGGGYNEQFF
CDR3nt: TGTGCCAGCAGTGATGGAGGCGGGGGATACAATGAGCAGTTCTTC

d_gene: TRBD1
len: 15
j_gene: TRBJ2-7
v_gene: TRBV23-1
abundance: .
CDR3aa: CASSQWDSTSYEQYF
CDR3nt: TGCGCCAGCAGTCAGTGGGACAGTACCTCCTACGAGCAGTACTTC

d_gene: .
len: 13
j_gene: TRBJ2-1
v_gene: TRBV6-8
abundance: medium-sized
CDR3aa: CASSYLRSDEQFF
CDR3nt: TGTGCCAGCAGTTATTTGAGAAGCGATGAGCAGTTCTTC

d_gene: .
len: 14
j_gene: TRBJ2-7
v_gene: TRBV1
abundance: few
CDR3aa: CASSRAVGGYEQYF
CDR3nt: TGCGCCAGCAGTAGGGCCGTTGGGGGCTACGAGCAGTACTTC

d_gene: TRBD1
len: 14
j_gene: TRBJ2-3
v_gene: TRBV6-8
abundance: few
CDR3aa: CASSYGQGTDTQYF
CDR3nt: TGTGCCAGCAGTTACGGACAGGGCACAGATACGCAGTATTTT

d_gene: .
len: 14
j_gene: TRBJ2-5
v_gene: TRBV11-3
abundance: .
CDR3aa: CASSFSTLGETQYF
CDR3nt: TGTGCCAGCAGCTTCTCGACATTGGGGGAGACCCAGTACTTC

d_gene: TRBD1
len: 14
j_gene: TRBJ2-7
v_gene: TRBV11-3
abundance: medium-sized
CDR3aa: CASSFTGGSYEQYF
CDR3nt: TGTGCCAGCAGCTTCACAGGGGGCTCGTACGAGCAGTACTTC

d_gene: .
len: 14
j_gene: TRBJ2-5
v_gene: TRBV11-3
abundance: medium-sized
CDR3aa: CASSEGGPGETQYF
CDR3nt: TGTGCCAGCAGCGAAGGGGGGCCAGGAGAGACCCAGTACTTC

d_gene: .
len: 16
j_gene: TRBJ1-2
v_gene: TRBV11-3
abundance: few
CDR3aa: CASSWGRAGSNYGYTF
CDR3nt: TGTGCCAGCAGCTGGGGGCGGGCAGGCAGCAACTATGGCTACACCTTC

d_gene: .
len: 17
j_gene: TRBJ1-2
v_gene: TRBV14
abundance: few
CDR3aa: CASSHEAGDRGLGGYTF
CDR3nt: TGTGCCAGCAGCCACGAGGCGGGGGACCGCGGCCTAGGTGGCTACACCTTC

d_gene: .
len: 13
j_gene: TRBJ2-5
v_gene: TRBV28
abundance: .
CDR3aa: CASADLAEETQYF
CDR3nt: TGTGCCAGCGCAGATCTGGCGGAAGAGACCCAGTACTTC

d_gene: .
len: 12
j_gene: TRBJ1-2
v_gene: TRBV19
abundance: few
CDR3aa: CASSMERIGYTF
CDR3nt: TGTGCCAGTAGTATGGAAAGGATTGGCTACACCTTC

d_gene: .
len: 15
j_gene: TRBJ1-2
v_gene: TRBV19
abundance: .
CDR3aa: CASSIRTAPGGGYTF
CDR3nt: TGTGCCAGTAGTATTAGGACAGCCCCTGGAGGAGGCTACACCTTC

d_gene: TRBD2
len: 17
j_gene: TRBJ2-2
v_gene: TRBV28
abundance: few
CDR3aa: CASSSPGLAGGTGELFF
CDR3nt: TGTGCCAGCAGTTCCCCAGGACTAGCGGGAGGGACCGGGGAGCTGTTTTTT

d_gene: .
len: 14
j_gene: TRBJ2-3
v_gene: TRBV29-1
abundance: .
CDR3aa: CSVDTGRGTDTQYF
CDR3nt: TGCAGCGTAGATACAGGGCGTGGCACAGATACGCAGTATTTT

d_gene: .
len: 13
j_gene: TRBJ1-2
v_gene: TRBV29-1
abundance: .
CDR3aa: CSVPPNTRYGYTF
CDR3nt: TGCAGCGTTCCACCCAATACGCGCTATGGCTACACCTTC

d_gene: TRBD2
len: 17
j_gene: TRBJ2-1
v_gene: TRBV6-8
abundance: few
CDR3aa: CASSLAGGQRPYNEQFF
CDR3nt: TGTGCCAGCAGCTTAGCGGGAGGCCAAAGACCCTACAATGAGCAGTTCTTC

d_gene: .
len: 13
j_gene: TRBJ1-1
v_gene: TRBV7-2
abundance: large
CDR3aa: CASSLSQGTEAFF
CDR3nt: TGTGCCAGCAGCTTATCACAGGGCACTGAAGCTTTCTTT

d_gene: .
len: 15
j_gene: TRBJ2-1
v_gene: TRBV19
abundance: .
CDR3aa: CASSSSRGAYNEQFF
CDR3nt: TGTGCCAGTAGTAGCTCGCGAGGGGCCTACAATGAGCAGTTCTTC

d_gene: .
len: 16
j_gene: TRBJ2-5
v_gene: TRBV12-5
abundance: .
CDR3aa: CASGLVRCSREETQYF
CDR3nt: TGTGCTAGTGGTTTGGTACGCTGTAGTCGGGAAGAGACCCAGTACTTC

d_gene: .
len: 12
j_gene: TRBJ1-2
v_gene: TRBV29-1
abundance: .
CDR3aa: CSVELTNYGYTF
CDR3nt: TGCAGCGTTGAGTTAACTAACTATGGCTACACCTTC

d_gene: .
len: 14
j_gene: TRBJ2-3
v_gene: TRBV11-3
abundance: few
CDR3aa: CASSRDLGTDTQYF
CDR3nt: TGTGCCAGCAGCCGGGACCTTGGCACAGATACGCAGTATTTT

d_gene: .
len: 17
j_gene: TRBJ2-5
v_gene: TRBV6-8
abundance: few
CDR3aa: CASSYSIYRRVGETQYF
CDR3nt: TGTGCCAGCAGTTACTCGATCTACAGGCGTGTTGGAGAGACCCAGTACTTC

d_gene: .
len: 14
j_gene: TRBJ1-1
v_gene: TRBV11-3
abundance: medium-sized
CDR3aa: CASSHIGGNTEAFF
CDR3nt: TGTGCCAGCAGCCACATCGGGGGGAACACTGAAGCTTTCTTT

d_gene: .
len: 14
j_gene: TRBJ1-3
v_gene: TRBV19
abundance: once
CDR3aa: CASSISGAVNTIYF
CDR3nt: TGTGCCAGTAGTATCTCAGGGGCCGTAAACACCATATATTTT

d_gene: .
len: 17
j_gene: TRBJ2-1
v_gene: TRBV5-1
abundance: .
CDR3aa: CASSPRTLEGSYNEQFF
CDR3nt: TGCGCCAGCAGCCCCCGGACTCTTGAGGGGTCCTACAATGAGCAGTTCTTC

d_gene: .
len: 17
j_gene: TRBJ1-1
v_gene: TRBV6-8
abundance: .
CDR3aa: CAPLGKGTQSNNTEAFF
CDR3nt: TGTGCCCCCTTGGGAAAGGGTACACAGTCTAATAACACTGAAGCTTTCTTT

d_gene: TRBD2
len: 16
j_gene: TRBJ2-1
v_gene: TRBV11-3
abundance: medium-sized
CDR3aa: CASSPRAGSSYNEQFF
CDR3nt: TGTGCCAGCAGCCCGAGAGCGGGGAGCTCCTACAATGAGCAGTTCTTC

d_gene: TRBD2
len: 15
j_gene: TRBJ2-5
v_gene: TRBV28
abundance: .
CDR3aa: CASSLAGVYQETQYF
CDR3nt: TGTGCCAGCAGCCTAGCGGGAGTGTACCAAGAGACCCAGTACTTC

d_gene: .
len: 14
j_gene: TRBJ2-7
v_gene: TRBV11-3
abundance: few
CDR3aa: CASSSGPPNYEQYF
CDR3nt: TGTGCCAGCAGCTCGGGGCCCCCCAACTACGAGCAGTACTTC

d_gene: TRBD1
len: 16
j_gene: TRBJ2-2
v_gene: TRBV4-1
abundance: .
CDR3aa: CASSQLGTGRTGELFF
CDR3nt: TGCGCCAGCAGCCAACTGGGGACAGGGCGTACCGGGGAGCTGTTTTTT

d_gene: .
len: 15
j_gene: TRBJ2-3
v_gene: TRBV14
abundance: few
CDR3aa: CASSQDAWGGDTQYF
CDR3nt: TGTGCCAGCAGCCAAGACGCTTGGGGCGGAGATACGCAGTATTTT

d_gene: TRBD1
len: 17
j_gene: TRBJ2-2
v_gene: TRBV11-3
abundance: .
CDR3aa: CASSLYSGTVNTGELFF
CDR3nt: TGTGCCAGCAGCCTTTACTCCGGGACAGTGAACACCGGGGAGCTGTTTTTT

d_gene: .
len: 14
j_gene: TRBJ2-7
v_gene: TRBV14
abundance: .
CDR3aa: CASSRLGQALEQYF
CDR3nt: TGTGCCAGCAGCCGCCTCGGGCAGGCCCTCGAGCAGTACTTC

d_gene: .
len: 14
j_gene: TRBJ2-6
v_gene: TRBV19
abundance: .
CDR3aa: CASSMVTGANVLTF
CDR3nt: TGTGCCAGTAGTATGGTCACTGGGGCCAACGTCCTGACTTTC

d_gene: TRBD1
len: 14
j_gene: TRBJ2-2
v_gene: TRBV30
abundance: few
CDR3aa: CAWRDRGSTGELFF
CDR3nt: TGTGCCTGGAGGGACAGGGGATCCACCGGGGAGCTGTTTTTT

d_gene: TRBD2
len: 14
j_gene: TRBJ2-3
v_gene: TRBV2
abundance: .
CDR3aa: CASSPTSITDTQYF
CDR3nt: TGTGCCAGCAGTCCGACTAGCATAACAGATACGCAGTATTTT

d_gene: .
len: 14
j_gene: TRBJ2-1
v_gene: TRBV11-3
abundance: medium-sized
CDR3aa: CASSLGRARNEQFF
CDR3nt: TGTGCCAGCAGCTTAGGAAGGGCACGCAATGAGCAGTTCTTC

d_gene: .
len: 14
j_gene: TRBJ2-5
v_gene: TRBV29-1
abundance: .
CDR3aa: CSVGGGGILETQYF
CDR3nt: TGCAGCGTTGGAGGGGGCGGGATTCTCGAGACCCAGTACTTC

d_gene: .
len: 16
j_gene: TRBJ1-1
v_gene: TRBV29-1
abundance: large
CDR3aa: CSVVGVWEHENTEAFF
CDR3nt: TGCAGCGTTGTGGGCGTCTGGGAACACGAGAACACTGAAGCTTTCTTT

d_gene: .
len: 13
j_gene: TRBJ1-1
v_gene: TRBV18
abundance: .
CDR3aa: CASSLLESTEAFF
CDR3nt: TGTGCCAGCTCACTCCTGGAGAGCACTGAAGCTTTCTTT

d_gene: .
len: 15
j_gene: TRBJ1-4
v_gene: TRBV6-8
abundance: .
CDR3aa: CASSYLLGDNEKLFF
CDR3nt: TGTGCCAGCAGTTACCTCCTCGGAGATAATGAAAAACTGTTTTTT

d_gene: .
len: 15
j_gene: TRBJ2-7
v_gene: TRBV11-3
abundance: few
CDR3aa: CASSLVAAGLYEQYF
CDR3nt: TGTGCCAGCAGCTTAGTAGCGGCAGGGCTATACGAGCAGTACTTC

d_gene: .
len: 13
j_gene: TRBJ1-1
v_gene: TRBV14
abundance: few
CDR3aa: CASSQVAGTEAFF
CDR3nt: TGTGCCAGCAGCCAAGTTGCGGGCACTGAAGCTTTCTTT

d_gene: .
len: 14
j_gene: TRBJ1-2
v_gene: TRBV11-3
abundance: .
CDR3aa: CASSLPGGALGYTF
CDR3nt: TGTGCCAGCAGCCTCCCTGGGGGAGCCCTTGGCTACACCTTC

d_gene: .
len: 14
j_gene: TRBJ2-1
v_gene: TRBV14
abundance: .
CDR3aa: CASSQRGMRNEQFF
CDR3nt: TGTGCCAGCAGCCAACGCGGGATGCGCAATGAGCAGTTCTTC

d_gene: TRBD1
len: 13
j_gene: TRBJ1-2
v_gene: TRBV16
abundance: large
CDR3aa: CASSPGQTYGYTF
CDR3nt: TGTGCCAGCAGTCCGGGACAGACCTATGGCTACACCTTC

d_gene: .
len: 14
j_gene: TRBJ2-1
v_gene: TRBV9
abundance: large
CDR3aa: CASSVGDDYNEQFF
CDR3nt: TGTGCCAGCAGCGTGGGGGACGACTACAATGAGCAGTTCTTC

d_gene: TRBD1
len: 15
j_gene: TRBJ2-5
v_gene: TRBV18
abundance: few
CDR3aa: CASSPFGTEQETQYF
CDR3nt: TGTGCCAGCTCACCTTTTGGGACAGAACAAGAGACCCAGTACTTC

d_gene: .
len: 15
j_gene: TRBJ1-1
v_gene: TRBV11-3
abundance: .
CDR3aa: CASSPGGVGNTEAFF
CDR3nt: TGTGCCAGCAGTCCCGGGGGGGTCGGCAACACTGAAGCTTTCTTT

d_gene: TRBD2
len: 15
j_gene: TRBJ2-3
v_gene: TRBV6-8
abundance: few
CDR3aa: CASGGAGALTDTQYF
CDR3nt: TGTGCCAGCGGTGGAGCGGGGGCCCTCACAGATACGCAGTATTTT

d_gene: .
len: 15
j_gene: TRBJ2-1
v_gene: TRBV11-3
abundance: few
CDR3aa: CASSSPGTIYNEQFF
CDR3nt: TGTGCCAGCAGCTCCCCTGGGACAATCTACAATGAGCAGTTCTTC

d_gene: .
len: 14
j_gene: TRBJ1-4
v_gene: TRBV28
abundance: .
CDR3aa: CASSFGGTDEKLFF
CDR3nt: TGTGCCAGCAGTTTTGGCGGTACTGATGAAAAACTGTTTTTT

d_gene: TRBD1
len: 15
j_gene: TRBJ2-5
v_gene: TRBV11-3
abundance: many
CDR3aa: CASSFGQGSQETQYF
CDR3nt: TGTGCCAGCAGCTTTGGACAGGGGAGCCAAGAGACCCAGTACTTC

d_gene: .
len: 15
j_gene: TRBJ1-1
v_gene: TRBV11-3
abundance: medium-sized
CDR3aa: CASSSGRSVRGEAFF
CDR3nt: TGTGCCAGCAGCTCGGGAAGAAGCGTAAGAGGTGAAGCTTTCTTT

d_gene: .
len: 15
j_gene: TRBJ2-7
v_gene: TRBV11-3
abundance: few
CDR3aa: CASSSQTLGSYEQYF
CDR3nt: TGTGCCAGCAGCTCGCAGACTTTAGGCTCCTACGAGCAGTACTTC

d_gene: .
len: 14
j_gene: TRBJ2-2
v_gene: TRBV9
abundance: few
CDR3aa: CASNGRVNTGELFF
CDR3nt: TGTGCCAGCAATGGCAGGGTAAACACCGGGGAGCTGTTTTTT

d_gene: TRBD1
len: 15
j_gene: TRBJ1-3
v_gene: TRBV9
abundance: .
CDR3aa: CASSAKQGPGNTIYF
CDR3nt: TGTGCCAGCAGCGCAAAACAGGGGCCTGGAAACACCATATATTTT

d_gene: .
len: 16
j_gene: TRBJ2-7
v_gene: TRBV5-1
abundance: few
CDR3aa: CASSLDRASLGHEQYF
CDR3nt: TGCGCCAGCAGCTTGGACAGGGCCTCCCTTGGGCACGAGCAGTACTTC